The 16 T cell receptor beta chains listed next were all sequenced from one sample in a study of T cells in Graves' hyperthyroidism and ophthalmopathy. Template material for amplifying TCR beta CDR3 regions consisted of RNA transcripts. Researchers ran a first-round RT-PCR on the TCR CDR3 using the HTBI primer set. TCRdb re-derived calls from the multiplex PCR reads in MiXCR, one entry per CDR3 protein. The sample records 500,000 to 700,000 distinct CDR3 sequences, 16% being singletons. Sample: blood. Receptors were obtained from a woman aged 18-29 years with Graves' hyperthyroidism.

This clonotype occurred many times. The J gene is TRBJ1-3, the V gene TRBV7-2; D is unresolved. The CDR3 is 15 residues long. Germline-derived CDR1 and CDR2 are SGHTA and FQGNSA. V dropped 1 base and J dropped 0 bases, with 7 bases sitting between them. The CDR3 coding sequence is TGTGCCAGCAGCTTAGGTGCCAGCTCTGGAAACACCATATATTTT. Translation: CASSLGASSGNTIYF.

This clonotype was counted many times. CDR3 DNA sequence: TGCGCCAGCAGCTTAAGAGGAGGGCAGTACCAAGAGACCCAGTACTTC. This gives the protein CASSLRGGQYQETQYF. J is TRBJ2-5 and V is TRBV5-1, with D perhaps TRBD2 (6 bases). V dropped 2 bases and J dropped 0 bases, with 14 bases sitting between them. The CDR3 contains 16 residues. Germline V gene sequence: CDR1 SGHRS, CDR2 YFSETQ.

This clonotype was counted ten times or more. The rearrangement uses TRBV30 and TRBJ2-7; TRBD1 aligns across 9 bases. The CDR3 contains 13 residues. Germline values: CDR1 GTSNPN, CDR2 SVGIG (reference sequence). V shed 3 bases and J 6 bases; nucleotides not matched to a gene: 6. CDR3 amino acids: CAWRGQGTREQYF. CDR3 bases: TGTGCCTGGAGGGGACAGGGAACACGCGAGCAGTACTTC.

This clonotype occurred once. Since a much larger clone is just one base distant, this may be a read error. The chain employs TRBV12-3 or TRBV12-4 and TRBJ2-3, with 11 bases that match TRBD2. The CDR3 consists of 16 residues. CDR3 coding DNA: TGTGCCAGCAGTTTAGCGCTAGCGGGGGGCACAGATGCGCAGTATTTT. This sequence encodes CASSLALAGGTDAQYF.

This clonotype was seen repeatedly, ten times or more. The chain is built from TRBV18 and TRBJ1-1; D is ambiguous. The CDR3 is made up of 15 amino acids. Trimming took off 2 bases at V and 4 bases at J, with 14 bases between the two ends. Germline CDR1 and CDR2: KGHSH and LQKENI. CDR3 sequence reads: CASSPEPGGSTEAFF. CDR3 DNA: TGTGCCAGCTCACCAGAACCGGGAGGTAGCACTGAAGCTTTCTTT.

The V gene is TRBV15, the J gene TRBJ1-3; D is uncertain. The germline V gene has CDR1 LNHNV and CDR2 YYDKDF (reference sequence). This CDR3 spans 17 amino acids. The ends were cut back, 1 base at V and 1 base at J, with 14 bases in the middle. The CDR3 loop reads CATSRGFQVASGNTIYF. CDR3 sequence (DNA): TGTGCCACCAGCAGAGGTTTCCAGGTTGCATCTGGAAACACCATATATTTT.

This clonotype was observed many times. The gene calls are TRBV5-1 and TRBJ1-4; D perhaps matches TRBD1 (5 bases). V gave up 0 bases and J gave up 5 bases, with 11 bases separating them. The CDR3 has 15 residues. Germline values: CDR1 SGHRS, CDR2 YFSETQ. The CDR3 region has the DNA TGCGCCAGCAGCTTGGCGGTCAGGGAGAATGAAAAACTGTTTTTT. The encoded protein is CASSLAVRENEKLFF.

This clonotype showed up just a few times. This rearrangement joins TRBV29-1 to TRBJ1-2; D is unclear. V lost 3 bases and J 7 bases, leaving 15 bases between the germline ends. Germline CDR1 is SQVTM and CDR2 is ANQGSEA. CDR3 length: 13 amino acids. CDR3 in DNA: TGCAGCGTTGACTTAAATCGGGGATCTGGCTACACCTTC. Its translation: CSVDLNRGSGYTF.

This clonotype occurred many times. The chain couples TRBV6-2 or TRBV6-3 to TRBJ2-7, with D hard to call. V was clipped by 2 bases and J by 2 bases, with 7 bases between them. The CDR3 spans 13 residues. Germline loops: CDR1 MNHEY, CDR2 SVGEGT. CDR3 residues: CASSYNLPYEQYF. CDR3 DNA sequence: TGTGCCAGCAGTTACAATCTTCCCTACGAGCAGTACTTC.

This clonotype was observed a few times. V and J are TRBV20-1 and TRBJ1-2, with TRBD1 matching 8 bases. From germline, CDR1 is DFQATT and CDR2 SNEGSKA (reference sequence). The CDR3 totals 20 residues. J lost 4 bases, V lost 0 bases, and 22 bases had no gene match. CDR3: CSARDPYRGDLGAPIYGYTF. The CDR3 region has the DNA TGCAGTGCTAGAGACCCTTACAGGGGGGACTTAGGGGCGCCAATCTATGGCTACACCTTC.

This clonotype was observed at least ten times. V is TRBV2 and J is TRBJ1-6; D call uncertain. Trimming took off 6 bases at V and 5 bases at J, with 5 bases between the two ends. Germline V gene data show CDR1 as SNHLY and CDR2 as FYNNEI. This CDR3 has 12 amino acids. The CDR3 coding sequence is TGTGCCAGCAGGCGAGATAATTCACCCCTCCACTTT. Residues: CASRRDNSPLHF.

This clonotype has a count of ten or more. The rearrangement joins TRBV2 to TRBJ2-7; 7 nucleotides line up with TRBD1. The CDR3 extends over 14 amino acids. Germline CDR1 and CDR2: SNHLY and FYNNEI. V gave up 6 bases and J gave up 7 bases; unmatched junction bases: 12. In nucleotides, the CDR3 is TGTGCCAGCAGGCGGACAGGCGGATCGGAGGAGCAGTACTTC. This sequence encodes CASRRTGGSEEQYF.

This clonotype came up many times. The V gene is TRBV12-3 or TRBV12-4, the J gene TRBJ1-5; no definite D call. This CDR3 region has 16 residues. Trimming removed 3 bases from V and 0 bases from J, with 12 bases in between. This CDR3 reads CASSFAGRGSNQPQHF. The CDR3 nucleotides read TGTGCCAGCAGTTTCGCGGGTCGGGGTAGCAATCAGCCCCAGCATTTT.

The sample holds a few counts of this clonotype. The chain uses TRBV3-1 and TRBJ1-4; perhaps TRBD1 as D (5 bases). CDR1 and CDR2 (germline): LGHDT, YNNKEL (reference sequence). This CDR3 is 15 amino acids long. The V end was cut by 3 bases, the J end by 7 bases, with 15 bases between. CDR3 coding DNA: TGTGCCAGCAGCCAGAGCAGGGTTATGAGTGAAAAACTGTTTTTT. This translates into CASSQSRVMSEKLFF.

This clonotype was counted a few times. The CDR3 DNA is TGTGCCATCAGTGAGTCTCAGGACTTGCAGTTCTTC. Encoded protein: CAISESQDLQFF. V and J are TRBV10-3 and TRBJ2-1, with a weak D call TRBD2 (5 bases). Between the trimmed V and J ends, which lost 0 bases and 12 bases, there was a span of 9 bases. This CDR3 has 12 amino acids. Germline assignment: CDR1 ENHRY and CDR2 SYGVKD.

This clonotype was recorded at least ten times. The chain recombines TRBV6-1 with TRBJ1-2; TRBD1 matches at 8 bases. The CDR3 spans 14 residues. Looked up from germline, CDR1 is MNHNS and CDR2 is SASEGT. J lost 7 bases, V lost 8 bases, and 12 bases had no gene match. The CDR3: CASRIDPDRAGYTF. In DNA, the CDR3 is TGTGCCAGCCGAATAGACCCGGACAGGGCTGGCTACACCTTC.